What follows describes a single TCR beta chain. The target antigen is unknown. CDR3 length: 14 amino acids. CDR1 is SQVTM, CDR2 ANQGSEA, per germline. After removal of 5 bases from V and 0 bases from J, the junction contained 6 bases not matched to a gene. This entry belongs to a study of cytomegalovirus exposure and HLA in healthy donors. Healthy individuals who donated bone marrow served as the donors. PCR amplification relied on 60 Vbeta primers (plus 13 Jbeta primers). Measured with immunoSEQ multiplex PCR; TCRdb has only the in-frame clones, and not every one. The sample consists of roughly 200,000 clones, around three quarters of them appearing once. General study points: 87-base-pair reads could not separate some V segments, including TRBV6-2 and TRBV6-3.

Sequences were obtained from PBMCs. V and J are TRBV29-1 and TRBJ2-7; 8 bases align to TRBD2. This TCR was sampled from a man aged 25-40 years in good health and CMV-seronegative. CDR3 loop: CSVLTSGSSYEQYF. CDR3 DNA: TGCAGCGTTCTTACTAGCGGAAGCTCCTACGAGCAGTACTTC.